This T cell receptor beta chain was captured in a study of shared clonotypes between healthy human individuals. Sequencing was performed with immunoSEQ multiplex PCR; in TCRdb, only in-frame clones are kept and a portion is missing. This sample has fewer than 400,000 clones, with about 74% found just once. Trimming shortened V by 4 bases and J by 1 base, and 9 bases separated the two germline ends. Germline V lookup: CDR1 LNHNV, CDR2 YYDKDF (reference sequence). The CDR3 runs to 14 residues. This sequence joins TRBV15 and TRBJ2-3; D is uncertain. The source material was memory CD4+ T cells sorted from blood. Described subset: CD45RA-negative fraction. This receptor was obtained from a man younger than 40 in good health. This CDR3 is CATSKDGGTDTQYF. Here the CDR3 DNA reads TGTGCCACCAGCAAAGACGGAGGCACAGATACGCAGTATTTT.